Following are 24 T cell receptor beta chains from one sample sequenced in a study of T cell repertoires in cytomegalovirus infection. For these receptors, no antigen is known. MiXCR, run by TCRdb on the reads, gives a single entry per CDR3 protein. This table has approximately 770,000 distinct CDR3 sequences, 25% to 30% appearing once. The sequences come from cultured CD8+ T cells from PBMCs, collected from culture after CMV antigen stimulation. The receptors originated from a human donor in good health (CMV status not recorded). Some clones in this sample may be carry-over from other donors' samples.

V and J are TRBV6-1 and TRBJ2-7; TRBD2 matches at 10 bases. This CDR3 contains 15 residues. Losses at the gene ends were 8 bases for V and 4 bases for J; bases not matched to a gene: 11. Germline lookup yields CDR1 MNHNS and CDR2 SASEGT. The CDR3 bases are TGTGCCAGCCTACTCCTTAGCGGGGGGTTTTACGAGCAGTACTTC. As protein: CASLLLSGGFYEQYF.

This clonotype has at least ten counts. The chain is built from TRBV7-2 and TRBJ1-1, with D possibly matching TRBD1 (5 bases). Per germline, CDR1 SGHTA and CDR2 FQGNSA. The CDR3 has 13 amino acids. V dropped 2 bases and J dropped 5 bases, with 9 bases sitting between them. The CDR3 loop is CASSLQGWTEAFF. The CDR3 DNA reads TGTGCCAGCAGCTTACAGGGTTGGACTGAAGCTTTCTTT.

This clonotype was observed a handful of times. This chain uses TRBV2 with TRBJ1-5, with a possible D match to TRBD1 (5 bases). The germline V gene has CDR1 SNHLY and CDR2 FYNNEI. V was trimmed by 6 bases and J by 6 bases, leaving 18 bases between them. This CDR3 region has 15 residues. Written as DNA, the CDR3 is TGTGCCAGCAGCTCAGGGTCTCCGCAGGCTCAGCCCCAGCATTTT. This encodes CASSSGSPQAQPQHF.

This clonotype was counted at least ten times. The V call is TRBV7-2, the J call TRBJ1-2; D gene uncertain. CDR3 size: 17 residues. Per the germline V gene, CDR1 is SGHTA and CDR2 is FQGNSA. Trimming cost V 1 base and J 4 bases, with 19 bases left between them. CDR3 nucleotides: TGTGCCAGCAGCTTAGAGGTTGGTGGAGCCGCCCGCTATGGCTACACCTTC. Translation gives CASSLEVGGAARYGYTF.

The CDR3 coding sequence is TGTGCCAGCAGTGAAGTAGCAGGCGGTAGAACCTACGAGCAGTACTTC. It translates to CASSEVAGGRTYEQYF. The V gene is TRBV2, the J gene TRBJ2-7; D unclear. Trimming removed 1 base at V and 2 bases at J, with 15 bases between. Germline V gene data show CDR1 as SNHLY and CDR2 as FYNNEI. The CDR3 covers 16 residues.

The chain links TRBV20-1 to TRBJ1-1, with D maybe TRBD1 (5 bases). This CDR3 region has 14 residues. Trimming took 0 bases from V and 3 from J, leaving 11 bases between them. In germline, CDR1 is DFQATT, CDR2 SNEGSKA (reference sequence). The CDR3 DNA sequence: TGCAGTGCTAGAGATCTAGACAGAGACACTGAAGCTTTCTTT. Translated: CSARDLDRDTEAFF.

Remarks on this clonotype: A much more abundant neighbour one base away suggests this may be a read error. The chain has TRBV7-2 and TRBJ2-1; D perhaps matches TRBD1 (5 bases). Germline CDR1 reads SGHTA; CDR2 reads FQGNSA. The CDR3 spans 16 residues. The CDR3 DNA reads TGTGCCAGCAGCTTATCTTGGGGCCGGGCCTACAATAAGCAGTTCTTC. It encodes CASSLSWGRAYNKQFF. Supplemented by reference TRBV7-2 and TRBJ2-1, the full variable domain reads GAGVSQSPSNKVTEKGKDVELRCDPISGHTALYWYRQSLGQGLEFLIYFQGNSAPDKSGLPSDRFSAERTGGSVSTLTIQRTQQEDSAVYLCASSLSWGRAYNKQFFGPGTRLTVL.

The chain employs TRBV6-5 and TRBJ2-5, with 13 nucleotides matching TRBD2. CDR1 MNHEY and CDR2 SVGAGI come from the germline V gene. This CDR3 contains 16 residues. Losses at the gene ends were 5 bases for V and 5 bases for J; bases not matched to a gene: 8. The CDR3 DNA reads as TGTGCCAGCAGTATCACTAGCGGGGGGGCCCCCGAGACCCAGTACTTC. This codes for CASSITSGGAPETQYF.

To note about this clonotype: This may be a read error, as it is one base from a much larger clone. The genes are TRBV7-6 and TRBJ2-3, with D perhaps being TRBD1 or TRBD2 (6 bases each). The germline gives CDR1 SGHVS, CDR2 FNYEAQ. Trimming took off 5 bases at V and 4 bases at J, with 22 bases between the two ends. The CDR3 consists of 17 residues. This CDR3 is CASSTRGSGREADTQYF. The DNA of the CDR3 is TGTGCCAGCAGCACCAGGGGATCGGGAAGGGAGGCAGATACGCAGTATTTT.

This clonotype occurred a few times. The gene calls are TRBV20-1 and TRBJ2-2; D perhaps matches TRBD2 (5 bases). Trimming removed 5 bases from V and 0 bases from J, with 10 bases in between. Germline V lookup: CDR1 DFQATT, CDR2 SNEGSKA (reference sequence). There are 14 residues in the CDR3. CDR3 loop: CSAPPGTNTGELFF. The CDR3 coding sequence is TGCAGTGCTCCCCCCGGGACGAACACCGGGGAGCTGTTTTTT.

This clonotype was counted a few times. The genes are TRBV29-1 and TRBJ2-3; maybe TRBD2 (5 bases). Trimming removed 1 base at V and 0 bases at J, with 17 bases between. This CDR3 is 17 amino acids long. CDR1 is SQVTM and CDR2 is ANQGSEA in the germline V gene. CDR3 nucleotide sequence: TGCAGCGTTGAAGTACTAGAGGCCCCCCATAGCACAGATACGCAGTATTTT. This codes for CSVEVLEAPHSTDTQYF.

CDR3 nucleotides: TGTGCCAGCAGCAAACCGGGGGGCTGGGCCCGGCATTTT. This sequence encodes CASSKPGGWARHF. The genes are TRBV7-9 and TRBJ1-5; maybe TRBD1 (6 bases). This CDR3 region has 13 residues. From germline, CDR1 is SEHNR and CDR2 FQNEAQ (reference sequence). Trimming pared 5 bases from V and 15 bases from J, leaving 20 bases between. The full variable domain, with the rest looked up from reference TRBV7-9 and TRBJ1-5, is DTGVSQNPRHKITKRGQNVTFRCDPISEHNRLYWYRQTLGQGPEFLTYFQNEAQLEKSRLLSDRFSAERPKGSFSTLEIQRTEQGDSAMYLCASSKPGGWARHFGDGTRLSIL.

V usage is TRBV4-3 and J usage is TRBJ1-1; a weak D match, TRBD1 (6 bases). Deletions cut 3 bases from V and 9 bases from J, with 14 bases between. This CDR3 has 13 amino acids. Germline V gives CDR1 LGHNA, CDR2 YSLEER. CDR3 DNA: TGCGCCAGCAGCCAGGAGGACAGAAAGCAAGCTTTCTTT. It is translated as CASSQEDRKQAFF.

The CDR3 sequence is CASSYGWADEAFF. The CDR3 DNA follows: TGTGCCAGCAGTTACGGTTGGGCGGATGAAGCTTTCTTT. The chain recombines TRBV6-5 with TRBJ1-1; the D is unclear. The V gene's germline CDR1 is MNHEY and CDR2 SVGAGI. V lost 2 bases and J lost 7, with 11 bases in between. This CDR3 is 13 amino acids long.

The chain couples TRBV27 to TRBJ1-5; D not resolved. The CDR3 loop spans 12 amino acids. The germline V gene has CDR1 MNHEY and CDR2 SMNVEV (reference sequence). Trimming removed 8 bases from V and 4 bases from J, with 9 bases in between. The CDR3 loop reads CASGVGNQPQHF. The CDR3 DNA sequence: TGTGCCAGCGGCGTGGGAAATCAGCCCCAGCATTTT.

CDR3 sequence (DNA): TGTGCCAGCAGCTTCGGGACGGGACAGTTCTACGAGCAGTACTTC. Residues: CASSFGTGQFYEQYF. The chain recombines TRBV7-8 with TRBJ2-7; 7 positions agree with TRBD1. The CDR3 spans 15 residues. Trimming removed 3 bases from V and 3 bases from J; junction bases left unmatched: 8. Germline V lookup: CDR1 SGHVS, CDR2 FQNEAQ.

The chain joins TRBV7-2 to TRBJ1-4, with a tentative D call TRBD1 (5 bases). V shed 5 bases and J shed 0 bases, with 19 bases lying between them. This CDR3 comprises 18 residues. Germline values: CDR1 SGHTA, CDR2 FQGNSA. The CDR3 nucleotides read TGTGCCAGCAGCCTCAGGGTGTCTCAGCGGGCAACTAATGAAAAACTGTTTTTT. Protein sequence: CASSLRVSQRATNEKLFF.

This clonotype was recorded a few times. The V and J genes are TRBV7-8 and TRBJ2-3; 10 bases are a match to TRBD1. With V trimmed by 4 bases and J by 2 bases, 9 bases remained unmatched. CDR3 length: 17 amino acids. From germline, CDR1 is SGHVS and CDR2 FQNEAQ. CDR3 DNA sequence: TGTGCCAGCAGCTCTCGGCCGGGACAGGGGATCACAGATACGCAGTATTTT. It encodes CASSSRPGQGITDTQYF.

The gene calls are TRBV20-1 and TRBJ2-1; 9 positions agree with TRBD2. There are 15 residues in the CDR3. J was trimmed by 3 bases and V by 2 bases; bases with no gene match: 5. Germline assignment: CDR1 DFQATT and CDR2 SNEGSKA (reference sequence). Here the CDR3 reads CSARSVAGDYNEQFF. CDR3 sequence (DNA): TGCAGTGCTAGAAGCGTAGCGGGGGACTACAATGAGCAGTTCTTC.

The sample holds a few counts of this clonotype. The chain employs TRBV27 and TRBJ1-1; the D gene is possibly TRBD1 (6 bases). Trimming removed 5 bases from V and 1 base from J, with 20 bases in between. Germline V lookup: CDR1 MNHEY, CDR2 SMNVEV (reference sequence). This CDR3 has 17 residues. CDR3 DNA: TGTGCCAGCAGTAAACACAGGGTACAGCTGGCGAACACTGAAGCTTTCTTT. Translating gives CASSKHRVQLANTEAFF.

This chain joins TRBV2 and TRBJ2-2; 9 nucleotides match TRBD1. The CDR3 runs to 17 residues. Losses at the gene ends were 2 bases for V and 5 bases for J; bases not matched to a gene: 9. Per germline, CDR1 SNHLY and CDR2 FYNNEI. CDR3 sequence: CASSETPGTGITGELFF. CDR3 DNA: TGTGCCAGCAGTGAAACGCCCGGGACAGGGATTACCGGGGAGCTGTTTTTT. The entire variable domain, with the rest obtained from reference TRBV2 and TRBJ2-2, is as follows: EPEVTQTPSHQVTQMGQEVILRCVPISNHLYFYWYRQILGQKVEFLVSFYNNEISEKSEIFDDQFSVERPDGSNFTLKIRSTKLEDSAMYFCASSETPGTGITGELFFGEGSRLTVL.

This sequence joins TRBV10-1 and TRBJ2-3; D is unresolved. The germline V and J ends were trimmed by 0 bases and 0 bases, with 10 bases remaining between them. Germline V gives CDR1 WNHNN, CDR2 SYGVQD (reference sequence). This CDR3 spans 16 amino acids. CDR3 nucleotide sequence: TGCGCCAGCAGTGAGTCGATCGAACCTAGCACAGATACGCAGTATTTT. It codes for CASSESIEPSTDTQYF.

The chain links TRBV2 to TRBJ1-2; 10 bases agree with TRBD1. The V and J ends lost 6 bases and 0 bases, in that order; junction bases with no gene match: 16. CDR1 and CDR2 (germline): SNHLY, FYNNEI. The CDR3 length is 19 residues. The CDR3 nucleotides read TGTGCCAGCAGGTCGATGACAGGGGGCGAACAACATCCTAACTATGGCTACACCTTC. It translates to CASRSMTGGEQHPNYGYTF.

This clonotype came up a few times. CDR3 in amino acids: CASSYLGWQNYGYTF. The CDR3 nucleotides are TGTGCCAGCAGTTACCTAGGTTGGCAGAACTATGGCTACACCTTC. The chain carries TRBV6-2 or TRBV6-3 and TRBJ1-2; unclear D gene. Germline CDR1 and CDR2: MNHEY and SVGEGT. The V gene lost 2 bases and the J gene lost 2 bases, with 12 bases spanning the gap. The CDR3 is 15 amino acids.